Below, 4 T cell receptor beta chains from the same sample are listed, as sequenced in a study of STAT5B mutations in CD4+ large granular lymphocyte leukemia (dated by TCRdb to between 2021 and 2024). Libraries were made using the immunoSEQ multiplex PCR assay. In TCRdb, the immuneACCESS table is reduced to in-frame sequences with V and J assigned. These tables do not hold every clone; where another copy was compared, an unresolved V gene accounts for under half, and the others remain unexplained. The sample has fewer than 35,000 clones on record, about four fifths of them singletons. The ten largest clones capture roughly 2.5% of the sample. The source material was CD4+ T cells from blood buffy coats. These TCRs come from a human donor in good health.

The chain combines TRBV27 with TRBJ1-6, with D unclear. The CDR3 contains 15 residues. The ends were cut back, 10 bases at V and 3 bases at J, with 16 bases in the middle. From germline, CDR1 is MNHEY and CDR2 SMNVEV (reference sequence). The CDR3 nucleotides read TGTGCCACCCTCCAGTGGGGTAACTATAATTCACCCCTCCACTTT. Protein sequence: CATLQWGNYNSPLHF.

This chain joins TRBV5-3 and TRBJ1-2, with D hard to call. TRBV5-3 is known as an ORF, though its function is uncertain. Trimming took 5 bases from V and 5 from J, leaving 19 bases between them. CDR3 size: 15 residues. The CDR3 spells CARSFGRRKSYGYTF. The CDR3 DNA is TGTGCCAGAAGTTTCGGACGGAGAAAGTCATATGGCTACACCTTC.

The chain is built from TRBV7-9 and TRBJ2-5; D may be TRBD2 (5 bases). Germline V gene data show CDR1 as SEHNR and CDR2 as FQNEAQ (reference sequence). Trimming took 6 bases from V and 2 from J, leaving 10 bases between them. The CDR3 runs to 13 residues. The CDR3 here is CASSITGQETQYF. The CDR3 coding sequence is TGTGCCAGCAGTATAACGGGGCAAGAGACCCAGTACTTC.

This clone came up once. A junction boundary mismatches the germline segment, possibly from a read error. Distinct nucleotide sequences in the sample also encode this CDR3. V and J are TRBV7-9 and TRBJ1-2; D possibly corresponds to TRBD1 (5 bases). Germline V lookup: CDR1 SEHNR, CDR2 FQNEAQ (reference sequence). The CDR3 is 16 amino acids. CDR3: CASSFGEGVGDYGYTF. The CDR3 DNA follows: TGCGCCAGCAGCTTTGGGGAAGGGGTAGGTGACTATGGCTACACCTTC. Full variable domain (rest looked up from reference TRBV7-9 and TRBJ1-2): DTGVSQNPRHKITKRGQNVTFRCDPISEHNRLYWYRQTLGQGPEFLTYFQNEAQLEKSRLLSDRFSAERPKGSFSTLEIQRTEQGDSAMYLCASSFGEGVGDYGYTFGSGTRLTVV.